A single sample gave rise to the 10 T cell receptor beta chains below, sequenced in a study of identifying expanded T cells in peripheral blood (dated by TCRdb to between 2017 and 2020). The library was generated by the immunoSEQ multiplex PCR assay. The immuneACCESS repertoire file appears here via TCRdb, limited to in-frame rearrangements. These files lack a portion of the clones; in checked studies, under half of the deficit traces to unresolved V genes, and the cause of the others is not known. In this sample the table shows approximately 58,000 clones, about 83% of which occur a single time. Roughly a sixth of the sample is held by the ten biggest clonotypes. Source material: blood. These receptors came from a person aged 18 to 70 in good health.

The CDR3 sequence: CASSLVRGEKLFF. As DNA, the CDR3 is TGTGCCAGCAGCTTAGTACGTGGGGAAAAACTGTTTTTT. The V and J genes are TRBV7-2 and TRBJ1-4; D unresolved. The CDR3 sequence is 13 residues long. Trimming took off 1 base at V and 8 bases at J, with 8 bases between the two ends. Germline V gene lookup returns CDR1 SGHTA and CDR2 FQGNSA.

The V gene is TRBV6-1, the J gene TRBJ1-2; D uncertain. Per the germline V gene, CDR1 is MNHNS and CDR2 is SASEGT. CDR3 length equals 13 residues. The germline V and J ends were trimmed by 8 bases and 3 bases, with 13 bases remaining between them. For the CDR3, the DNA is TGTGCCAGCCGACCTGACGGAGACTATGGCTACACCTTC. This sequence encodes CASRPDGDYGYTF.

The chain couples TRBV11-3 to TRBJ1-1, with no clear D. Germline V lookup: CDR1 SGHNT, CDR2 YENEEA. The CDR3 runs to 14 residues. Trimming took 5 bases from V and 5 from J, leaving 15 bases between them. The DNA of the CDR3 is TGTGCCAGCAGCCCCCGTGGAAGAACAACTGAAGCTTTCTTT. Encoded protein: CASSPRGRTTEAFF.

This clone was detected only a few times. The chain employs TRBV19 and TRBJ2-7, with D perhaps TRBD2 (5 bases). This CDR3 comprises 13 residues. V dropped 1 base and J dropped 3 bases, with 7 bases sitting between them. Germline lookup yields CDR1 LNHDA and CDR2 SQIVND (reference sequence). CDR3 in amino acids: CASSIAGGYEQYV. CDR3 nucleotide sequence: TGTGCCAGTAGTATAGCAGGAGGCTACGAGCAGTACGTC.

This clone has only one observation. CDR3 DNA sequence: TGTGCCAGCAGGCACAGGGGCCAAGAGACCCAGTACTTC. Translated: CASRHRGQETQYF. V is TRBV2 and J is TRBJ2-5; the match to TRBD1 covers 7 bases. Germline CDR1 reads SNHLY; CDR2 reads FYNNEI. Trimming cost V 6 bases and J 1 base; bases outside gene matches: 2. The CDR3 sequence is 13 residues long.

The V gene is TRBV7-2, the J gene TRBJ2-2; no firm D call. CDR3 size: 14 residues. The V end lost 5 bases, the J end lost 3 bases, and 10 bases lay between the germline ends. Germline values: CDR1 SGHTA, CDR2 FQGNSA. This CDR3 is CASSLTAYTGELFF. CDR3 sequence (DNA): TGTGCCAGCAGCCTGACGGCATACACCGGGGAGCTGTTTTTT.

V gene TRBV6-1 combines with J gene TRBJ1-2; D is unclear. Germline CDR1 and CDR2: MNHNS and SASEGT. The CDR3 length is 13 residues. Trimming cost V 1 base and J 2 bases, with 5 bases left between them. The CDR3 spells CASSEEWNYGYTF. The DNA for the CDR3 is TGTGCCAGCAGTGAAGAGTGGAACTATGGCTACACCTTC.

This chain connects TRBV18 to TRBJ1-5; 7 bases match TRBD1. Germline V CDR1 and CDR2: KGHSH, LQKENI. This CDR3 has 14 residues. After removal of 4 bases from V and 8 bases from J, the junction contained 8 bases not matched to a gene. CDR3 sequence: CASSHGQGVEPQHF. In nucleotides, the CDR3 is TGTGCCAGCTCACATGGGCAGGGGGTTGAGCCCCAGCATTTT.

The CDR3 sequence is CASSPVGAGELFF. The CDR3 region has the DNA TGTGCCAGCAGCCCTGTAGGGGCCGGGGAGCTGTTTTTT. The chain carries TRBV5-6 and TRBJ2-2, with a tentative D call TRBD1 (5 bases). Between the trimmed V and J ends, which lost 4 bases and 6 bases, there was a span of 10 bases. Germline CDR1 and CDR2: SGHDT and YYEEEE. This CDR3 spans 13 amino acids.

The genes are TRBV5-6 and TRBJ1-1, with 9 bases lining up with TRBD1. The trim removed 4 bases at V and 4 bases at J, leaving 8 bases unmatched. The CDR3 consists of 15 residues. Germline V gene lookup returns CDR1 SGHDT and CDR2 YYEEEE. CDR3 in DNA: TGTGCCAGCAGCGCCCTAGGACAGGGGACCACTGAAGCTTTCTTT. Residues: CASSALGQGTTEAFF.